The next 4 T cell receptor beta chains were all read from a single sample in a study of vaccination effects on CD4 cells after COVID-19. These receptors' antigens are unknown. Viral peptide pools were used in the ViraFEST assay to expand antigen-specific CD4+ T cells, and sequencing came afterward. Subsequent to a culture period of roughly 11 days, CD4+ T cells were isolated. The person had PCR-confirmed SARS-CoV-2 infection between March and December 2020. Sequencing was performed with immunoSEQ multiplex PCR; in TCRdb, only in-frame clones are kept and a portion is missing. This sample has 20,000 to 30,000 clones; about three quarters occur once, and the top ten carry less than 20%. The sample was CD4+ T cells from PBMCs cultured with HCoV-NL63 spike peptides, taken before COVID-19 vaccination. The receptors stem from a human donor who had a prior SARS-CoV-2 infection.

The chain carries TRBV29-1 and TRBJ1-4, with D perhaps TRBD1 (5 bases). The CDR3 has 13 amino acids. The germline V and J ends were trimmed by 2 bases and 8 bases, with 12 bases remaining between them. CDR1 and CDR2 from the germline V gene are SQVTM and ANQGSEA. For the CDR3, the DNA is TGCAGCGTTGAACCTATAACAGGCGAAAAACTGTTTTTT. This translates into CSVEPITGEKLFF.

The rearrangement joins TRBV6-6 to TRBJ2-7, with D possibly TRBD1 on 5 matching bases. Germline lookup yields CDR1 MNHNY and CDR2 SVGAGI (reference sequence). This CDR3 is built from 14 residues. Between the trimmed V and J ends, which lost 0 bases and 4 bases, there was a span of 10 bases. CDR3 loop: CASSYSIGVYEQYF. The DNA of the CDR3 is TGTGCCAGCAGTTACTCGATAGGGGTTTACGAGCAGTACTTC.

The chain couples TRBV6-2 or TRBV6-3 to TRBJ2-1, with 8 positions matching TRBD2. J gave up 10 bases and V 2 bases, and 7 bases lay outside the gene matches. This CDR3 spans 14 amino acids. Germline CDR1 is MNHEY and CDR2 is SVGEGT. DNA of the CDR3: TGTGCCAGCAGTTACATTACTAGCGGTGTAGAGCAGTTCTTC. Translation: CASSYITSGVEQFF.

The CDR3 loop is CASSPGGAGQETQYF. The CDR3 DNA reads as TGTGCCAGCAGTCCAGGGGGCGCGGGGCAAGAGACCCAGTACTTC. J is TRBJ2-5 and V is TRBV28; TRBD1 aligns across 8 bases. Germline V CDR1 and CDR2: MDHEN, SYDVKM. V lost 5 bases, J lost 2 bases, and 7 bases stayed unmatched. The CDR3 is made up of 15 amino acids.